One sample yielded the 29 T cell receptor beta chains listed below, sequenced in a study of T-cell reconstitution after alpha-beta-depleted transplantation in children. Unique molecular identifiers were incorporated into the prepared TCRbeta library. MiXCR, run by TCRdb on the PCR reads, gives a single entry per CDR3 protein. The sample holds roughly 280,000 distinct CDR3 sequences, more than 9% seen once. The sequenced sample was peripheral blood, obtained 180 days after TCRalphabeta/CD19-depleted stem cell transplant. These receptors came from a male patient between 2 and 15 years old who had a stem cell transplant for chronic granulomatous disease, so the T cells may come from the graft donor.

This clonotype came up once. A much larger clone lies a single base off, so this may be a read error. This sequence joins TRBV7-6 and TRBJ2-7, with D maybe TRBD1 (5 bases). Germline values: CDR1 SGHVS, CDR2 FNYEAQ. V was clipped by 8 bases and J by 3 bases, with 20 bases between them. This CDR3 has 15 amino acids. DNA of the CDR3: TGTGCCAGCGGCCTCGAGATAGGGGCATACTACGAGCAGTACTTC. Amino acid sequence: CASGLEIGAYYEQYF.

In its sample, this clonotype was seen a few times. The V call is TRBV9, the J call TRBJ2-2; no reliable D call. V dropped 4 bases and J dropped 6 bases, with 10 bases sitting between them. The germline V gene has CDR1 SGDLS and CDR2 YYNGEE. This CDR3 has 13 amino acids. This CDR3 is CASSPGTPGELFF. The DNA for the CDR3 is TGTGCCAGCAGCCCAGGAACCCCCGGGGAGCTGTTTTTT.

In its sample, this clonotype was seen many times. This chain uses TRBV7-2 with TRBJ1-3, with D hard to call. This CDR3 has 16 residues. V was cut by 1 base and J by 0 bases, with 10 bases left in between. Germline V gene data show CDR1 as SGHTA and CDR2 as FQGNSA. In nucleotides, the CDR3 is TGTGCCAGCAGCTTAGGGAGGACTCTCTCTGGAAACACCATATATTTT. It translates to CASSLGRTLSGNTIYF.

In this sample, this clonotype turned up many times. The genes are TRBV20-1 and TRBJ2-1; 11 bases align to TRBD2. The trim removed 6 bases at V and 0 bases at J, leaving 10 bases unmatched. Germline V CDR1 and CDR2: DFQATT, SNEGSKA (reference sequence). The CDR3 has 17 residues. CDR3 region: CSATRGLADLSYNEQFF. The DNA for the CDR3 is TGCAGTGCCACCAGGGGACTAGCGGATCTCTCCTACAATGAGCAGTTCTTC.

The table lists this clonotype with many counts. The chain couples TRBV29-1 to TRBJ2-1; 8 nucleotides agree with TRBD1. The V gene end was trimmed by 3 bases and the J gene end by 4 bases; junction bases not matched to a gene: 5. From germline, CDR1 is SQVTM and CDR2 ANQGSEA. The CDR3 is 14 residues long. The CDR3 bases are TGCAGCGTTGAGGGCAGGGGGCATTACAATGAGCAGTTCTTC. It codes for CSVEGRGHYNEQFF.

Many counts were recorded for this clonotype. The rearrangement uses TRBV15 and TRBJ2-4; 11 bases agree with TRBD1. The CDR3 spans 19 residues. V lost 0 bases and J lost 4; bases outside the gene matches: 11. Germline assignment: CDR1 LNHNV and CDR2 YYDKDF (reference sequence). DNA of the CDR3: TGTGCCACCAGCAGAGATCGGGGGCTCCGGGACAGGGGGAAAAACATTCAGTACTTC. It specifies CATSRDRGLRDRGKNIQYF. The complete variable domain, with remaining parts taken from reference TRBV15 and TRBJ2-4, reads DAMVIQNPRYQVTQFGKPVTLSCSQTLNHNVMYWYQQKSSQAPKLLFHYYDKDFNNEADTPDNFQSRRPNTSFCFLDIRSPGLGDTAMYLCATSRDRGLRDRGKNIQYFGAGTRLSVL.

This clonotype was found a few times. V and J are TRBV6-5 and TRBJ2-7; D remains ambiguous. Deletions cut 6 bases from V and 2 bases from J, with 8 bases between. CDR3 length: 12 amino acids. Germline V lookup: CDR1 MNHEY, CDR2 SVGAGI. The CDR3 DNA reads TGTGCCAGCAGGGCCCCCACCTACGAGCAGTACTTC. Its translation: CASRAPTYEQYF.

At least ten counts were recorded for this clonotype. V is TRBV30 and J is TRBJ2-5; no reliable D call. Germline loops: CDR1 GTSNPN, CDR2 SVGIG (reference sequence). This CDR3 has 12 amino acids. V lost 1 base, J lost 2 bases, and 5 bases lay in between. The CDR3 nucleotides are TGTGCCTGGAGTGAGCAGCAAGAGACCCAGTACTTC. Translation gives CAWSEQQETQYF.

This clonotype came up many times. This rearrangement joins TRBV20-1 to TRBJ2-5, with D possibly being TRBD2 (6 bases). Germline V gene lookup returns CDR1 DFQATT and CDR2 SNEGSKA (reference sequence). Trimming left V 5 bases short and J 2 bases short, with 18 bases between. This CDR3 has 15 residues. This CDR3 reads CSAGLPRGGQETQYF. The CDR3 nucleotides are TGCAGTGCTGGACTCCCAAGGGGAGGTCAAGAGACCCAGTACTTC.

This clonotype appeared many times. V usage is TRBV7-8 and J usage is TRBJ2-5; D is ambiguous. This CDR3 contains 16 residues. V lost 1 base, J lost 1 base, and 13 bases lay in between. Germline V lookup: CDR1 SGHVS, CDR2 FQNEAQ. The DNA for the CDR3 is TGTGCCAGCAGCTTAGGTATGCGACGGACCCAAGAGACCCAGTACTTC. This translates into CASSLGMRRTQETQYF.

At least ten counts were recorded for this clonotype. V and J are TRBV4-2 and TRBJ2-1, with 7 positions matching TRBD2. With 0 bases clipped from V and 8 bases from J, the junction kept 7 bases outside the gene matches. Germline CDR1 is LGHNA and CDR2 is YNFKEQ. This CDR3 is built from 15 residues. CDR3 loop: CASSQEQAGTDEQFF. CDR3 in DNA: TGTGCCAGCAGCCAAGAGCAAGCGGGAACCGATGAGCAGTTCTTC.

Of note for this clonotype: A read error may explain this, as a much larger clone is one base away. The chain uses TRBV5-1 and TRBJ2-1; 8 nucleotides agree with TRBD1. After removal of 4 bases from V and 7 bases from J, the junction contained 10 bases not matched to a gene. The germline V gene encodes CDR1 SGHRS and CDR2 YFSETQ. CDR3 length: 15 amino acids. CDR3 residues: CASSLGTGLRNEQFF. The CDR3 DNA reads as TGCGCCAGCAGCCTCGGGACAGGACTTAGGAATGAGCAGTTCTTC.

This clonotype was seen more than once but under ten times. The chain combines TRBV4-2 with TRBJ2-7; D unclear. The CDR3 contains 12 residues. CDR1 and CDR2 from the germline V gene are LGHNA and YNFKEQ. The V end lost 1 base, the J end lost 7 bases, and 8 bases lay between the germline ends. The CDR3 region is CASSQGGREQYF. CDR3 bases: TGTGCCAGCAGCCAAGGGGGAAGAGAGCAGTACTTC.

This clonotype was found many times. The gene calls are TRBV2 and TRBJ1-1, with D hard to call. Trimming pared 6 bases from V and 0 bases from J, leaving 14 bases between. The germline V gene encodes CDR1 SNHLY and CDR2 FYNNEI. This CDR3 has 15 residues. Written as DNA, the CDR3 is TGTGCCAGCAGGTCGGGTGACAATTTGAACACTGAAGCTTTCTTT. The encoded protein is CASRSGDNLNTEAFF. Variable domain in full (rest from reference TRBV2 and TRBJ1-1): EPEVTQTPSHQVTQMGQEVILRCVPISNHLYFYWYRQILGQKVEFLVSFYNNEISEKSEIFDDQFSVERPDGSNFTLKIRSTKLEDSAMYFCASRSGDNLNTEAFFGQGTRLTVV.

This clonotype came up many times. The J gene is TRBJ2-1, the V gene TRBV5-5; 10 nucleotides align to TRBD2. This CDR3 has 16 amino acids. V trimming: 2 bases; J trimming: 7 bases; junction bases outside the gene matches: 9. The germline CDR1 and CDR2 sequences are SGHKS and YYEKEE (reference sequence). The CDR3 region is CASSFPLAGALNEQFF. The CDR3 DNA reads as TGTGCCAGCAGCTTCCCCCTAGCGGGAGCCCTGAATGAGCAGTTCTTC.

This clonotype was found many times. V and J are TRBV6-1 and TRBJ2-7; 10 nucleotides agree with TRBD1. Trimming cost V 3 bases and J 0 bases; bases outside gene matches: 8. CDR1 is MNHNS, CDR2 SASEGT, per germline. The CDR3 sequence is 17 residues long. The CDR3 region is CASSDPGQGTHSYEQYF. Written as DNA, the CDR3 is TGTGCCAGCAGTGACCCGGGACAGGGGACGCACTCCTACGAGCAGTACTTC.

This clonotype has ten or more counts. This rearrangement joins TRBV12-3 or TRBV12-4 to TRBJ2-1; no firm D call. This CDR3 is built from 10 residues. Between the trimmed V and J ends, which lost 4 bases and 8 bases, there was a span of 3 bases. Here the CDR3 reads CASSWHEQFF. Written as DNA, the CDR3 is TGTGCCAGCAGTTGGCATGAGCAGTTCTTC.

This clonotype was observed many times. The V call is TRBV29-1, the J call TRBJ2-7, with 8 bases fitting TRBD2. Germline lookup yields CDR1 SQVTM and CDR2 ANQGSEA. Trimming at V came to 0 bases and at J to 9 bases, leaving 13 bases not matched to a gene. This CDR3 region has 15 residues. Here the CDR3 reads CSVEDPRRPGGAQYF. The CDR3 bases are TGCAGCGTTGAAGATCCGCGACGGCCGGGGGGGGCGCAGTACTTC.

As to this clonotype: With a much larger clone just one base away, this may be a read error. The V gene is TRBV7-6, the J gene TRBJ2-1; D is possibly TRBD2 (8 bases). CDR1 is SGHVS and CDR2 is FNYEAQ in the germline V gene. The CDR3 covers 15 residues. Trimming pared 4 bases from V and 9 bases from J, leaving 19 bases between. The CDR3: CASSSVAGGQSEQFF. The CDR3 region has the DNA TGTGCCAGCAGCTCAGTCGCGGGGGGACAGTCTGAGCAGTTCTTC. Filled out from reference TRBV7-6 and TRBJ2-1, the complete variable domain reads GAGVSQSPRYKVTKRGQDVALRCDPISGHVSLYWYRQALGQGPEFLTYFNYEAQQDKSGLPNDRFSAERPEGSISTLTIQRTEQRDSAMYRCASSSVAGGQSEQFFGPGTRLTVL.

This clonotype occurred many times. The chain combines TRBV12-3 or TRBV12-4 with TRBJ2-7; the D gene is possibly TRBD2 (6 bases). Trimming stripped 7 bases from V and 3 bases from J, with 16 bases between. The CDR3 has 14 residues. CDR3 in amino acids: CASTSGDGSYEQYF. The DNA of the CDR3 is TGTGCCAGCACTTCGGGGGATGGAAGCTACGAGCAGTACTTC.

Ten or more counts support this clonotype. The V gene is TRBV29-1, the J gene TRBJ2-7; tentatively, D is TRBD1 or TRBD2 (5 bases each). The ends were cut back, 6 bases at V and 3 bases at J, with 18 bases in the middle. The CDR3 runs to 14 residues. In germline, CDR1 is SQVTM, CDR2 ANQGSEA. CDR3 in amino acids: CSVAPRGVNYEQYF. CDR3 nucleotides: TGCAGCGTGGCCCCTCGAGGGGTAAACTACGAGCAGTACTTC.

This clonotype has at least ten counts. The chain uses TRBV11-1 and TRBJ2-1; 13 positions match TRBD2. Germline CDR1 is SGHAT and CDR2 is FQDESV (reference sequence). Trimming took 5 bases from V and 4 from J; bases not matched to a gene: 14. The CDR3 sequence is 19 residues long. The CDR3 here is CASSAALLAGGPAYNEQFF. CDR3 in DNA: TGTGCCAGCAGCGCAGCTCTACTAGCGGGAGGGCCGGCGTACAATGAGCAGTTCTTC.

With respect to this clonotype: With a much larger clone just one base away, this may be a read error. The rearrangement links TRBV12-3 or TRBV12-4 to TRBJ2-5; TRBD2 matches 8 bases. CDR3 length equals 14 residues. After removal of 9 bases from V and 2 bases from J, the junction contained 8 bases not matched to a gene. The CDR3, as DNA: TGTGCCAGAAGCAGGACTAGCTGGCAAGAGACCCAGTACTTC. Encoded protein: CARSRTSWQETQYF.

This clonotype occurred many times. V gene TRBV20-1 combines with J gene TRBJ2-2; 11 bases are a match to TRBD2. Germline V gene sequence: CDR1 DFQATT, CDR2 SNEGSKA (reference sequence). The V gene end was trimmed by 3 bases and the J gene end by 6 bases; junction bases not matched to a gene: 3. The CDR3 totals 14 residues. The chain's CDR3 is CSASLAGGAGELFF. For the CDR3, the DNA is TGCAGTGCTAGTCTAGCGGGAGGTGCCGGGGAGCTGTTTTTT.

This clonotype has at least ten counts. The gene calls are TRBV12-3 or TRBV12-4 and TRBJ1-1, with D unclear. CDR3 length: 12 residues. Trimming left V 6 bases short and J 1 base short, with 6 bases between. For the CDR3, the DNA is TGTGCCAGCAGGATACAGAACACTGAAGCTTTCTTT. It encodes CASRIQNTEAFF.

At least ten counts were recorded for this clonotype. The chain joins TRBV6-1 to TRBJ2-3, with 10 bases aligning to TRBD2. Losses at the gene ends were 4 bases for V and 4 bases for J; bases not matched to a gene: 8. The germline CDR1 and CDR2 sequences are MNHNS and SASEGT. This CDR3 contains 16 residues. This chain's CDR3 is CASSATSSGSADTQYF. The CDR3 bases are TGTGCCAGCAGTGCTACATCTAGCGGGAGTGCAGATACGCAGTATTTT.

This clonotype was seen repeatedly, ten times or more. V is TRBV18 and J is TRBJ1-6; D unclear. The CDR3 spans 13 residues. Looked up from germline, CDR1 is KGHSH and CDR2 is LQKENI. Trimming cost V 2 bases and J 9 bases, with 8 bases left between them. The CDR3 DNA reads as TGTGCCAGCTCACCATCGGATGGTTCACCCCTCCACTTT. Protein: CASSPSDGSPLHF.

This clonotype was recorded only once. A read error may be the cause here, since a much bigger clone is one base away. This chain connects TRBV12-3 or TRBV12-4 to TRBJ1-5; no clear D gene. Trimming left V 5 bases short and J 2 bases short, with 13 bases between. This CDR3 region has 15 residues. The CDR3 reads CASSLTWKGNQPQHF. Here the CDR3 DNA reads TGTGCCAGCAGTCTAACATGGAAGGGCAATCAGCCCCAGCATTTT.

The sample holds many counts of this clonotype. The chain joins TRBV13 to TRBJ2-7; tentatively, D is TRBD1 or TRBD2 (5 bases each). Trimming took off 3 bases at V and 5 bases at J, with 5 bases between the two ends. The germline CDR1 and CDR2 sequences are PRHDT and FYEKMQ (reference sequence). This CDR3 region has 11 residues. This chain's CDR3 is CASSLGDEQYF. CDR3 DNA: TGTGCCAGCAGCTTGGGGGACGAGCAGTACTTC.